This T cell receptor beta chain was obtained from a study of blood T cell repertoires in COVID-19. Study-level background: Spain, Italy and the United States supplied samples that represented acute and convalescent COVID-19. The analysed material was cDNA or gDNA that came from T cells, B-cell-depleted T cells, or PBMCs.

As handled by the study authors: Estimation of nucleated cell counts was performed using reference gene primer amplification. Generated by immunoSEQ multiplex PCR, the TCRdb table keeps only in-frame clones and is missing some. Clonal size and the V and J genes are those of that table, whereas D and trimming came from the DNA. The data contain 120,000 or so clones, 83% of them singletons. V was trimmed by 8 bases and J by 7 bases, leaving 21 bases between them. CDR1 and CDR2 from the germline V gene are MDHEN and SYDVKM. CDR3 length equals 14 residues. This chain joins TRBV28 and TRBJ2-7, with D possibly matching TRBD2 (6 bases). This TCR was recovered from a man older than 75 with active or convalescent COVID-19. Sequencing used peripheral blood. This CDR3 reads CASFGGARIGEQYF. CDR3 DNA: TGTGCCAGCTTTGGCGGGGCTCGGATCGGGGAGCAGTACTTC.